This record concerns one TCR beta chain sequence. The target of this receptor is not known. No quality values exist for individual bases; no much larger clone is one base distant. Every donor was a healthy Caucasian. Three pairs of female monozygotic twins, all aged about 18 to 30 years, made up the twin cohort. CD4+ and CD8+ T cell populations were isolated with positive isolation kits from Invitrogen. Libraries were made using 5' RACE. TCRdb shows the sequencer as Illumina HiSeq 2000. Template switching added a universal primer binding site, and the final cDNA carried a unique molecular identifier that allowed TCR cDNA molecules to be counted accurately. Specific primers in the conserved constant-segment region were used to synthesize first-strand cDNA for TCR alpha and beta chains. Each cDNA library was double barcoded, with a SMART-Mk sample barcode plus Illumina barcodes, to control for contamination. TruSeq adapter sequences, together with Illumina sample barcodes, were added in two successive PCR steps. Sequencing of the TCR alpha and beta cDNA libraries was done on the Illumina HiSeq platform using custom primers. From the authors' description of their analysis: Raw reads were processed with MiGEC to extract unique molecular identifiers, and MiXCR was used to determine CDR3 positions. Recombination models were inferred per individual with the repgenHMM and IGoR tools using an EM algorithm. Shared clonotype analysis was performed with the tcR package in R, normalizing sharing by the product of cloneset sizes. To study raw recombination free of thymic and clonal selection effects, out-of-frame nonproductive sequences were analyzed. The public reads were reanalyzed by TCRdb: fastp trimming at Q25, MiXCR alignment, in-frame beta chains only. All rows with the same CDR3 protein become a single entry with the most common DNA and genes. In this record, the V and J calls reflect TCRdb's handling and not the investigators' own analysis. The sample has 300,000 to 400,000 distinct CDR3 sequences on record, over 9% of them singletons. 6% to 9% of the sample is held by the ten biggest clonotypes.

This specimen belongs to a study of identical twins (dated by TCRdb to about 2016). Context from the whole study: TCR alpha and beta repertoires from monozygotic twins, unrelated adults of various ages and cord blood were deep-sequenced to test whether fetal clonotypes persist. Replicate twin experiments were performed at different times using different library preparation protocols to rule out contamination.

Broader findings and caveats from the paper: In monozygotic twins, recombination models systematically underestimated out-of-frame TCR alpha sharing, but the models matched the sharing seen between unrelated individuals. A weaker excess of twin sharing was found in beta out-of-frame sequences because the signal-to-noise ratio was lowered by fewer shared sequences. Abundant cord blood beta clonotypes carried fewer insertions; young adult naive repertoires showed a weaker similar trend, while memory repertoires showed none. Compared with coincidental sharing between unrelated individuals, out-of-frame TCR alpha sequences shared between twins showed an excess of sequences with low generation probability. Conclusions relied on cross-sectional statistical analysis, since the same donors could not be followed over many years. Invariant T cells such as MAIT and iNKT could partly confound zero-insertion analyses, although diverse VJ usage argued against such confounding for most clonotypes.

Trimming takes 5 bases from V and 7 bases from J, and the germline ends sit 21 bases apart. Taken from cysteine to phenylalanine, the CDR3 has 16 residues. This entry keeps only the CDR3 DNA: 48 bases, framed from base 1. The sample was also reused in another study, on yellow fever vaccine responses in identical twins. As described in the second report: The authors reported that the T cell response to vaccination in identical twins appeared partly convergent and partly personalized. In the study, vaccine-responding T cell clones were precisely tracked in identical twins.

This clonotype was sampled from a woman aged 18-29 years in good health. The chain links TRBV12-3 or TRBV12-4 with TRBJ2-1, with a tentative D call of TRBD1 or TRBD2, each matching 5 bases. Sequencing used CD8+ T cells sorted from blood. The CDR3 region has the sequence CASSLAPKSEGNEQFF. The DNA sequence is TGTGCCAGCAGTCTTGCCCCGAAGAGTGAGGGGAATGAGCAGTTCTTC.